A single sample gave rise to the 17 T cell receptor beta chains below, sequenced in a study of blood T cell repertoires in COVID-19. The assay was immunoSEQ multiplex PCR, and TCRdb's table has in-frame clones only and misses some. The table records 200,000 to 250,000 clones, under 95% of them present only once. The sequencing sample was made of peripheral blood. These receptor sequences come from a man aged 25 to 40 with acute or convalescent COVID-19.

CDR3 loop: CASSFYRGNSGELFF. CDR3 coding DNA: TGTGCCAGCAGCTTTTACAGGGGTAATTCCGGGGAGCTGTTTTTT. The rearrangement links TRBV5-6 to TRBJ2-2, with 7 bases fitting TRBD1. The V segment lost 2 bases and the J segment 6 bases; nucleotides outside the gene matches: 7. This CDR3 contains 15 residues. From germline, CDR1 is SGHDT and CDR2 YYEEEE.

This clone appeared a single time. V and J are TRBV29-1 and TRBJ1-3; D is perhaps TRBD1 (5 bases). This CDR3 is 15 amino acids long. V was shortened by 4 bases and J by 0 bases, with 13 bases between the two germline ends. Germline CDR1 reads SQVTM; CDR2 reads ANQGSEA. The CDR3 region has the DNA TGCAGCGTTGGATCAGGGATTAGCTCTGGAAACACCATATATTTT. It codes for CSVGSGISSGNTIYF.

The table lists this clone with a count of one. The CDR3 spells CASSRNRDRVHEQYF. The CDR3 DNA reads as TGTGCCAGCAGCCGAAACCGGGACAGGGTCCACGAGCAGTACTTC. The V and J genes are TRBV3-1 (or the pseudogene TRBV3-2) and TRBJ2-7, with TRBD1 matching over 9 bases. Trimming took 4 bases from V and 5 from J; bases not matched to a gene: 9. The germline V gene has CDR1 LGHDT and CDR2 YNNKEL (reference sequence). There are 15 residues in the CDR3.

The chain carries TRBV9 and TRBJ2-1; TRBD2 might be the D (5 bases). Germline V gene data show CDR1 as SGDLS and CDR2 as YYNGEE. This CDR3 has 16 amino acids. V shed 0 bases and J shed 8 bases, with 18 bases lying between them. CDR3 DNA sequence: TGTGCCAGCAGCGTAGCTTACGGGGTCGGAGTCGATGAGCAGTTCTTC. It encodes CASSVAYGVGVDEQFF.

The chain recombines TRBV28 with TRBJ1-1; D is uncertain. The CDR3 spans 15 residues. Germline V gene lookup returns CDR1 MDHEN and CDR2 SYDVKM. Trimming stripped 6 bases from V and 6 bases from J, with 20 bases between. The CDR3 loop is CASRRGRTHAPEAFF. The CDR3 nucleotides read TGTGCCAGCAGGAGAGGACGGACTCACGCGCCTGAAGCTTTCTTT.

The chain joins TRBV28 to TRBJ1-3; no clear D. V was trimmed by 6 bases and J by 4 bases, leaving 4 bases between them. This CDR3 comprises 11 residues. Germline CDR1 reads MDHEN; CDR2 reads SYDVKM. The CDR3 nucleotides are TGTGCCAGCAGCCTAGGAAACACCATATATTTT. It is translated as CASSLGNTIYF.

This chain's CDR3 is CASSYLGQALSPLHF. CDR3 bases: TGTGCCAGCAGCTACCTAGGACAGGCGCTATCACCCCTCCACTTT. This chain links TRBV7-2 with TRBJ1-6, with 7 bases aligning to TRBD1. Germline assignment: CDR1 SGHTA and CDR2 FQGNSA. This CDR3 is 15 amino acids long. V was pared by 4 bases and J by 10 bases, with 10 bases of the junction left unmatched.

The chain employs TRBV30 and TRBJ1-1, with 10 nucleotides matching TRBD1. There are 13 residues in the CDR3. V gave up 7 bases and J gave up 1 base; unmatched junction bases: 3. Germline V gene sequence: CDR1 GTSNPN, CDR2 SVGIG (reference sequence). CDR3: CAFRDRGNTEAFF. CDR3 nucleotide sequence: TGTGCCTTCCGGGACAGGGGGAACACTGAAGCTTTCTTT.

V and J are TRBV5-1 and TRBJ2-5, with 8 bases fitting TRBD2. The CDR3 is made up of 15 amino acids. CDR1 is SGHRS, CDR2 YFSETQ, per germline. J gave up 3 bases and V 5 bases, and 9 bases lay outside the gene matches. The CDR3 nucleotides are TGCGCCAGCAGGAGAACGGGAGGGCCGGAAGAGACCCAGTACTTC. Translated: CASRRTGGPEETQYF.

The chain uses TRBV6-5 and TRBJ1-2; the D gene is possibly TRBD1 (6 bases). Germline lookup yields CDR1 MNHEY and CDR2 SVGAGI. The CDR3 loop spans 14 amino acids. V dropped 5 bases and J dropped 8 bases, with 18 bases sitting between them. The CDR3 spells CASSTGQSQRGYTF. The CDR3 bases are TGTGCCAGCAGTACCGGACAGTCCCAGAGGGGCTACACCTTC.

The chain couples TRBV11-2 to TRBJ2-7; 10 positions agree with TRBD1. CDR1 and CDR2 (germline): SGHAT, FQNNGV. Trimming took 4 bases from V and 3 from J; bases not matched to a gene: 3. The CDR3 has 14 amino acids. The CDR3, as DNA: TGTGCCAGCAGCTACGGACAGGGGGTCTACGAGCAGTACTTC. Its protein product is CASSYGQGVYEQYF. The whole variable domain, remainder taken from reference TRBV11-2 and TRBJ2-7, is EAGVAQSPRYKIIEKRQSVAFWCNPISGHATLYWYQQILGQGPKLLIQFQNNGVVDDSQLPKDRFSAERLKGVDSTLKIQPAKLEDSAVYLCASSYGQGVYEQYFGPGTRLTVT.

The chain employs TRBV6-5 and TRBJ2-1; 7 bases are a match to TRBD2. CDR3 length: 15 amino acids. Germline CDR1 reads MNHEY; CDR2 reads SVGAGI. The ends lost 6 bases at V and 6 bases at J; junction bases unmatched: 11. The CDR3 coding sequence is TGTGCCAGCAGCGGATCCTGGGGGACTACCAATGAGCAGTTCTTC. This codes for CASSGSWGTTNEQFF.

V gene TRBV7-9 combines with J gene TRBJ2-7; the D is unclear. The CDR3 spans 12 residues. The germline CDR1 and CDR2 sequences are SEHNR and FQNEAQ (reference sequence). The V gene lost 0 bases and the J gene lost 5 bases, with 5 bases spanning the gap. CDR3 in amino acids: CASSLAIHEQYF. The CDR3 coding sequence is TGTGCCAGCAGCTTAGCCATCCACGAGCAGTACTTC.

The chain employs TRBV5-1 and TRBJ2-2; the D gene is possibly TRBD1 (6 bases). Germline V gives CDR1 SGHRS, CDR2 YFSETQ. The CDR3 length is 14 residues. Trimming cost V 4 bases and J 4 bases, with 11 bases left between them. The CDR3 loop is CASSQLRGTGELFF. In DNA form, the CDR3 reads TGCGCCAGCAGCCAACTCAGGGGCACCGGGGAGCTGTTTTTT.

The chain combines TRBV5-1 with TRBJ1-1; the D is unclear. V was pared by 2 bases and J by 7 bases, with 12 bases between. The germline CDR1 and CDR2 sequences are SGHRS and YFSETQ. This CDR3 is built from 13 residues. CDR3 DNA sequence: TGCGCCAGCAGCTTCGCGGGGAGCAATGAAGCTTTCTTT. This encodes CASSFAGSNEAFF.

J is TRBJ2-7 and V is TRBV5-5; 11 bases agree with TRBD1. Trimming removed 0 bases from V and 6 bases from J; junction bases left unmatched: 8. The germline gives CDR1 SGHKS, CDR2 YYEKEE (reference sequence). This CDR3 region has 16 residues. Written as DNA, the CDR3 is TGTGCCAGCAGCTTGGTAATCGGGACAGGGGGTATCGAGCAGTACTTC. It specifies CASSLVIGTGGIEQYF.

This clone was picked up one time. The rearrangement joins TRBV10-3 to TRBJ1-1; D not certain. The V and J ends lost 0 bases and 4 bases respectively, with 12 bases between them. The CDR3 covers 15 residues. The germline CDR1 and CDR2 sequences are ENHRY and SYGVKD. The DNA of the CDR3 is TGTGCCATCAGTGAGTCGATTTGGGCGAGCACTGAAGCTTTCTTT. Protein: CAISESIWASTEAFF.